Sequencing of this TCR beta chain was carried out in a study of T cell responses to AZD1222 COVID-19 vaccine. Whole-study findings and limits: The peak T cell response came first, and repertoires were sampled only after it. Only a handful of individuals given AZD1222 were seropositive at baseline. Donors skewed white British and female; clonal diversity was possibly underestimated.

Trimming cost V 0 bases and J 5 bases, with 12 bases left between them. The CDR3 runs 15 residues. CDR1 is SGHRS and CDR2 is YFSETQ in the germline V gene. Profiling relied on immunoSEQ multiplex PCR, and the TCRdb table lists in-frame clones only, not all of them. The data contain around 99,000 clones, about 85% of them seen just once; the ten biggest clones take up around 4.8%. Worth noting for this clone: Its matching antigen is unknown.

The clonotype originates from an adult in good health. The chain links TRBV5-1 to TRBJ2-1; the D gene is possibly TRBD2 (5 bases). The sample was peripheral blood, taken on day 0 of AZD1222 vaccination. The CDR3 spells CASSLVDRGDNEQFF. The CDR3, as DNA: TGCGCCAGCAGCTTGGTGGATCGGGGTGACAATGAGCAGTTCTTC.